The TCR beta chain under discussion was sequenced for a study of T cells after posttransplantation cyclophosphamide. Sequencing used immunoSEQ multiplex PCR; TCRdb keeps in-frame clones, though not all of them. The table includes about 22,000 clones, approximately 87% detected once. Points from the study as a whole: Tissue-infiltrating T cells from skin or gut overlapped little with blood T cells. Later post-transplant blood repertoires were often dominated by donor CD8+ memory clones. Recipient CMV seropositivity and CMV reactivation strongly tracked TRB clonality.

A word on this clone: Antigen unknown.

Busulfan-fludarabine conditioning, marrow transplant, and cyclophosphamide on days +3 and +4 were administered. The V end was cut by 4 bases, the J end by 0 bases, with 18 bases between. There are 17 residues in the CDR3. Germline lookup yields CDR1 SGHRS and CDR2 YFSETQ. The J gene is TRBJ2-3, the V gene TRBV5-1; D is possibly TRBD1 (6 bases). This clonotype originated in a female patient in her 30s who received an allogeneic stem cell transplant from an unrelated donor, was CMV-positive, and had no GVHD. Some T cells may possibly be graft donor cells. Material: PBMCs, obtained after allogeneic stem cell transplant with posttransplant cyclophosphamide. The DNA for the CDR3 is TGCGCCAGCAGCCGATTCTTGGTGGGGGCTAGCACAGATACGCAGTATTTT. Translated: CASSRFLVGASTDTQYF. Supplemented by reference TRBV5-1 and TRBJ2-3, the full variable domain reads KAGVTQTPRYLIKTRGQQVTLSCSPISGHRSVSWYQQTPGQGLQFLFEYFSETQRNKGNFPGRFSGRQFSNSRSEMNVSTLELGDSALYLCASSRFLVGASTDTQYFGPGTRLTVL.